These T cell receptor beta chains were read from a single sample in a study of T cells after yellow fever vaccination. TCRdb itself ran the 5' RACE reads through MiXCR, one entry per CDR3 protein. The repertoire holds some 160,000 distinct CDR3 sequences, almost 7% seen once, with approximately 2.5% in the top ten. The material was CD4+ T cells sorted from PBMCs, obtained about 5 days after the first yellow fever vaccination. Source of these receptors: a man between 18 and 29 years old who received the YFV17D yellow fever vaccine. Each CDR3 is given with its conserved first and last residue. Fields, in order: D gene, J gene, clone size, V gene, CDR3 protein, CDR3 DNA. D genes are given only for firm matches. Not all rows give a size; the values are once, few, many and, for expanded clones, a class.

TRBD2	TRBJ2-1	many	TRBV7-2	CASSPTSGGPKQFF	TGTGCCAGCAGCCCGACTAGCGGGGGGCCCAAGCAGTTCTTC
TRBD2	TRBJ2-1	many	TRBV7-9	CASSFGGGPYNEQFF	TGTGCCAGCAGCTTTGGCGGGGGGCCATACAATGAGCAGTTCTTC
-	TRBJ2-2	many	TRBV20-1	CSARVGVTGELFF	TGCAGTGCTAGAGTCGGGGTCACCGGGGAGCTGTTTTTT
-	TRBJ1-3	few	TRBV20-1	CSAGPGESSGNTIYF	TGCAGTGCTGGACCCGGGGAAAGCTCTGGAAACACCATATATTTT
TRBD2	TRBJ2-1	many	TRBV20-1	CSARWGGYYNEQFF	TGCAGTGCTAGGTGGGGGGGGTACTACAATGAGCAGTTCTTC
-	TRBJ2-2	many	TRBV6-5	CASRQPTRDTGELFF	TGTGCCAGCAGGCAGCCGACTAGGGACACCGGGGAGCTGTTTTTT
-	TRBJ1-1	many	TRBV5-1	CASSFLGGTEAFF	TGCGCCAGCAGCTTCTTGGGGGGTACTGAAGCTTTCTTT
-	TRBJ2-3	many	TRBV12-3/TRBV12-4	CASSPPGGPDTQYF	TGTGCCAGCAGCCCGCCCGGGGGACCAGATACGCAGTATTTT
-	TRBJ1-5	few	TRBV13	CASSFSGQPQHF	TGTGCCAGCAGCTTTTCGGGCCAGCCCCAGCATTTT
-	TRBJ1-2	-	TRBV5-1	CASSLDGWDGYTF	TGCGCCAGCAGCTTGGACGGTTGGGATGGCTACACCTTC
-	TRBJ1-2	many	TRBV4-3	CASSQDWGNYGYTF	TGCGCCAGCAGCCAAGATTGGGGGAACTATGGCTACACCTTC
TRBD2	TRBJ2-5	few	TRBV4-2	CASRLGTSGEETQYF	TGTGCCAGCAGACTGGGGACTAGCGGGGAGGAGACCCAGTACTTC
-	TRBJ2-3	many	TRBV12-3/TRBV12-4	CASSGLGRGRTDTQYF	TGTGCCAGCAGTGGACTTGGGCGGGGGCGCACAGATACGCAGTATTTT
-	TRBJ1-1	many	TRBV6-5	CASSYSGTSYEAFF	TGTGCCAGCAGTTACTCCGGGACAAGTTACGAAGCTTTCTTT
TRBD1	TRBJ2-1	many	TRBV11-1	CASSFRDRGYNEQFF	TGTGCCAGCAGCTTCCGGGACAGGGGCTACAATGAGCAGTTCTTC
TRBD1	TRBJ2-3	many	TRBV5-1	CASSLDRGKDTQYF	TGCGCCAGCAGCTTGGACAGGGGGAAGGATACGCAGTATTTT
TRBD2	TRBJ2-5	-	TRBV19	CASSIGTTETQYF	TGTGCCAGTAGTATCGGGACTACGGAGACCCAGTACTTC
TRBD1	TRBJ1-1	many	TRBV7-2	CASSLDRGFNTEAFF	TGTGCCAGCAGCTTAGACAGGGGGTTTAACACTGAAGCTTTCTTT
TRBD2	TRBJ2-1	many	TRBV5-1	CASSLSSGIYNEQFF	TGCGCCAGCAGCTTGTCTAGCGGGATATACAATGAGCAGTTCTTC
-	TRBJ2-3	few	TRBV4-1	CASSQDSPLASTDTQYF	TGCGCCAGCAGCCAAGATAGCCCTTTAGCTAGCACAGATACGCAGTATTTT
-	TRBJ1-5	-	TRBV28	CASSLRAGSRPQHF	TGTGCCAGCAGTTTAAGAGCTGGGTCACGGCCCCAGCATTTT
-	TRBJ2-2	-	TRBV14	CASRGLSNTGKLFF	TGTGCCAGCAGGGGACTTTCGAACACCGGGAAGCTGTTTTTT
TRBD1	TRBJ2-2	many	TRBV11-2	CASSKTGQGSTGELFF	TGTGCCAGCAGCAAAACTGGACAGGGGAGCACCGGGGAGCTGTTTTTT
TRBD2	TRBJ2-5	many	TRBV2	CASRNRLAGEETQYF	TGTGCCAGCAGGAATAGACTAGCGGGGGAAGAGACCCAGTACTTC
-	TRBJ2-2	many	TRBV28	CASSVLMNTGELFF	TGTGCCAGCAGTGTCCTCATGAACACCGGGGAGCTGTTTTTT
TRBD1	TRBJ2-7	many	TRBV19	CASNTGQGTHEQYF	TGTGCCAGTAACACCGGACAGGGGACCCACGAGCAGTACTTC
-	TRBJ2-7	many	TRBV12-3/TRBV12-4	CASSNYDGGLAEQYF	TGTGCCAGCAGTAACTATGACGGGGGCCTTGCGGAGCAGTACTTC
-	TRBJ1-4	many	TRBV10-3	CAISPVLNEKLFF	TGTGCCATCAGCCCCGTTCTAAATGAAAAACTGTTTTTT
-	TRBJ1-2	many	TRBV6-1	CASSDGGEGGNYGYTF	TGTGCCAGCAGTGACGGAGGGGAAGGGGGTAACTATGGCTACACCTTC
-	TRBJ2-1	many	TRBV7-9	CASSPKDPTYNEQFF	TGTGCCAGCAGCCCCAAGGACCCCACATACAATGAGCAGTTCTTC
-	TRBJ2-2	-	TRBV7-7	CASRLRNTGELFF	TGTGCCAGCCGCTTACGGAACACCGGGGAGCTGTTTTTT
-	TRBJ2-4	many	TRBV28	CASGPSDAYGNIQYF	TGTGCCAGCGGCCCTAGCGATGCTTACGGGAACATTCAGTACTTC
-	TRBJ2-1	many	TRBV5-1	CASSLASVRYNEQFF	TGCGCCAGCAGCTTGGCCAGCGTCCGCTACAATGAGCAGTTCTTC
-	TRBJ1-1	-	TRBV6-2/TRBV6-3	CASSISGELEAFF	TGTGCCAGCAGTATATCAGGGGAACTGGAAGCTTTCTTT
TRBD2	TRBJ2-1	few	TRBV28	CASINGDRTTSGGAGEQFF	TGTGCCAGCATCAACGGGGACAGGACCACTAGCGGGGGGGCGGGAGAGCAGTTCTTC
-	TRBJ2-1	few	TRBV5-5	CASSPGTLTYNEQFF	TGTGCCAGCAGCCCCGGGACTCTTACCTACAATGAGCAGTTCTTC
TRBD1	TRBJ2-1	many	TRBV5-1	CASSDRGYNEQFF	TGCGCCAGCAGCGACAGGGGGTACAATGAGCAGTTCTTC
-	TRBJ1-1	many	TRBV2	CASTEDSLNTEAFF	TGTGCCAGCACCGAAGACAGCCTGAACACTGAAGCTTTCTTT
-	TRBJ1-6	many	TRBV20-1	CSARSGYLIHSPLHF	TGCAGTGCTAGAAGCGGGTACCTGATCCATTCACCCCTCCACTTT
-	TRBJ2-7	-	TRBV19	CASSKRAGSYEQYF	TGTGCCAGTAGTAAGAGAGCGGGCTCCTACGAGCAGTACTTC
TRBD2	TRBJ2-3	-	TRBV7-6	CASSLVGLAGGPGDTQYF	TGTGCCAGCAGCTTAGTGGGACTAGCGGGGGGACCCGGAGATACGCAGTATTTT
-	TRBJ1-1	many	TRBV6-5	CASSYSFREPTNTEAFF	TGTGCCAGCAGTTACTCATTTCGTGAACCTACGAACACTGAAGCTTTCTTT
-	TRBJ2-3	-	TRBV12-3/TRBV12-4	CASTGSEDTQYF	TGTGCCAGCACGGGTTCCGAAGATACGCAGTATTTT
-	TRBJ2-2	few	TRBV4-3	CASSQDTVTTGELFF	TGCGCCAGCAGCCAAGATACGGTTACGACCGGGGAGCTGTTTTTT
-	TRBJ2-3	-	TRBV5-4	CASSQAGTTDTQYF	TGTGCCAGCAGCCAGGCGGGAACCACAGATACGCAGTATTTT